The next 9 T cell receptor beta chains were all read from a single sample in a study of blood T cell repertoires in COVID-19. The assay was immunoSEQ multiplex PCR, and TCRdb's table has in-frame clones only and misses some. This sample has approximately 93,000 clones, with around 88% found just once. Material: peripheral blood. These receptors were obtained from a man in his sixties with acute or convalescent COVID-19.

In DNA, the CDR3 is TGTGCCAGTAGCACGACAGGGGCTCCCCAGCCCCAGCATTTT. Protein: CASSTTGAPQPQHF. The chain uses TRBV19 and TRBJ1-5, with 8 bases identical to TRBD1. CDR1 is LNHDA and CDR2 is SQIVND in the germline V gene (reference sequence). The CDR3 is 14 amino acids. V was clipped by 6 bases and J by 7 bases; unmatched bases: 8.

This rearrangement joins TRBV4-2 to TRBJ1-1; 9 bases are a match to TRBD1. The germline V gene has CDR1 LGHNA and CDR2 YNFKEQ. CDR3 length: 16 residues. The junction had 8 bases not matched to a gene; V was cut back by 4 bases and J by 2 bases. CDR3 nucleotides: TGTGCCAGCAGCCTTAGACAGGGGGGCCTTAACACTGAAGCTTTCTTT. Encoded protein: CASSLRQGGLNTEAFF.

The rearrangement joins TRBV30 to TRBJ2-5; D is undetermined. Germline loops: CDR1 GTSNPN, CDR2 SVGIG (reference sequence). V lost 2 bases, J lost 1 base, and 5 bases lay in between. This CDR3 comprises 12 residues. DNA for the CDR3: TGTGCCTGGAGTTCAGGCCAAGAGACCCAGTACTTC. This codes for CAWSSGQETQYF.

This CDR3 is CASSLDRDYNEQFF. The CDR3 DNA reads as TGTGCCAGCAGCTTAGACAGGGATTACAATGAGCAGTTCTTC. The chain couples TRBV11-3 to TRBJ2-1; possible D gene TRBD1, 5 bases. Germline lookup yields CDR1 SGHNT and CDR2 YENEEA. V was pared by 0 bases and J by 4 bases, with 7 bases between. The CDR3 extends over 14 amino acids.

This sequence joins TRBV7-9 and TRBJ2-7; TRBD1 matches 7 bases. V lost 2 bases to trimming and J lost 3 bases; unmatched junction nucleotides: 4. The CDR3 length is 14 residues. The germline gives CDR1 SEHNR, CDR2 FQNEAQ (reference sequence). The CDR3 sequence: CASSLQGVGYEQYF. The CDR3 nucleotides read TGTGCCAGCAGCTTACAGGGGGTCGGCTACGAGCAGTACTTC. Full variable domain (missing parts from reference TRBV7-9 and TRBJ2-7): DTGVSQNPRHKITKRGQNVTFRCDPISEHNRLYWYRQTLGQGPEFLTYFQNEAQLEKSRLLSDRFSAERPKGSFSTLEIQRTEQGDSAMYLCASSLQGVGYEQYFGPGTRLTVT.

The rearrangement joins TRBV5-1 to TRBJ2-5; TRBD2 aligns across 11 bases. This CDR3 has 17 amino acids. Unmatched junction bases numbered 13, after V lost 4 bases and J lost 5 bases. Germline V lookup: CDR1 SGHRS, CDR2 YFSETQ. The CDR3 sequence is CASSPGFLAGGGETQYF. The CDR3 DNA reads as TGCGCCAGCAGCCCTGGGTTCCTAGCGGGAGGAGGCGAGACCCAGTACTTC.

The chain recombines TRBV5-1 with TRBJ2-4, with D possibly matching TRBD1 (6 bases). CDR1 SGHRS and CDR2 YFSETQ come from the germline V gene. The CDR3 spans 17 residues. The V end lost 7 bases, the J end lost 3 bases, and 23 bases lay between the germline ends. CDR3 nucleotides: TGCGCCAGCTCGCTTCCTCACACAGGGTTCGGCAAAAACATTCAGTACTTC. It encodes CASSLPHTGFGKNIQYF.

The chain links TRBV9 to TRBJ2-1; D perhaps matches TRBD1 (5 bases). This CDR3 region has 14 residues. The V end lost 0 bases, the J end lost 4 bases, and 8 bases lay between the germline ends. CDR1 SGDLS and CDR2 YYNGEE come from the germline V gene. In nucleotides, the CDR3 is TGTGCCAGCAGCGTAGGCAGGGCTTACAATGAGCAGTTCTTC. Translating it yields CASSVGRAYNEQFF.

V usage is TRBV5-1 and J usage is TRBJ2-1; 9 positions match TRBD2. This CDR3 region has 14 residues. Trimming removed 2 bases from V and 6 bases from J; junction bases left unmatched: 3. The germline V gene encodes CDR1 SGHRS and CDR2 YFSETQ. The CDR3, as DNA: TGCGCCAGCAGCTTTAGCGGGAGAACCAATGAGCAGTTCTTC. Encoded protein: CASSFSGRTNEQFF. Full variable domain (rest looked up from reference TRBV5-1 and TRBJ2-1): KAGVTQTPRYLIKTRGQQVTLSCSPISGHRSVSWYQQTPGQGLQFLFEYFSETQRNKGNFPGRFSGRQFSNSRSEMNVSTLELGDSALYLCASSFSGRTNEQFFGPGTRLTVL.